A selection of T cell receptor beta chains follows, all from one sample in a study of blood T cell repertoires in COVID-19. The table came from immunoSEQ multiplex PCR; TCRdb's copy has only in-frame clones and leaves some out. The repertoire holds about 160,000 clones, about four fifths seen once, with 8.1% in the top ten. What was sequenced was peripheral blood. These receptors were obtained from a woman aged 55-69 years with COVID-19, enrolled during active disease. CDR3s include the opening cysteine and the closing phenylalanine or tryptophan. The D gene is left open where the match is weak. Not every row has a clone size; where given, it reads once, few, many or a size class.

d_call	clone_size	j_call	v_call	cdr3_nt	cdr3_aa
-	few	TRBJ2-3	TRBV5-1	TGCGCCAGCAGCTCGTTAGCGATTAACACAGATACGCAGTATTTT	CASSSLAINTDTQYF
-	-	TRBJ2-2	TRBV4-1	TGCGCCAGCAGCCCCTTCGCGCACTCGAACACCGGGGAGCTGTTTTTT	CASSPFAHSNTGELFF
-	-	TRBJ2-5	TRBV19	TGTGCCAGTAGTAAGGGGTCTGAGGAGACCCAGTACTTC	CASSKGSEETQYF
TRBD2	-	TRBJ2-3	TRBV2	TGTGCCAGCAGAGGGCTAGCGGGAGATTCAGATACGCAGTATTTT	CASRGLAGDSDTQYF
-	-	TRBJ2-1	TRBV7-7	TGTGCTAGCAGCTTATCTCCCATAAGGGGTAATGAGCAGTTCTTC	CASSLSPIRGNEQFF
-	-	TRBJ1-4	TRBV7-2	TGTGCCAGCAGCCAGGCAGGGCTCATAAATGAAAAACTGTTTTTT	CASSQAGLINEKLFF
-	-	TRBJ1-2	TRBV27	TGTGCCAGCAGTCGATCCGGGGGTGTAAGCTACACCTTC	CASSRSGGVSYTF
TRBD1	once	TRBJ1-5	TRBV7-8	TGTGCCAGCAGTGCGACAGGGCTAAGCAATCAGCCCCAGCATTTT	CASSATGLSNQPQHF
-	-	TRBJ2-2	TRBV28	TGTGCCATTGAGCGGGCCGGGGAGCTGTTTTTT	CAIERAGELFF
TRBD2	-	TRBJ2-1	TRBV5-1	TGCGCCAGCAGCGCAGGACTAGCGGGGAGATACAATGAGCAGTTCTTC	CASSAGLAGRYNEQFF